These 28 T cell receptor beta chains came from one sample sequenced in a study of human T cells and chemical hapten exposure. TCRdb used MiXCR to reprocess the RACE reads, holding one entry per CDR3 protein. Here the sample spans about 64,000 distinct CDR3 sequences, 11% being singletons. Time point indicated: patch test 3, about 24 weeks after DPC sensitization. Sample treatment: therapeutic diphenylcyclopropenone sensitization with weekly scalp DPC. Material: whole blood, obtained in connection with sensitization to the hapten diphenylcyclopropenone (DPC). These receptors were collected from a woman aged 25 to 45 with alopecia areata. Some clones in this sample may be carry-over from other donors' samples.

This clonotype was counted between two and nine times. This chain uses TRBV21-1 with TRBJ1-1; the D call TRBD1 from the table was never checked on the DNA. TRBV21-1 constitutes a pseudogene. The CDR3 runs 15 residues. The CDR3 region is CASSKDGGMNTEAFF. CDR3 in DNA: TGTGCCAGCAGCAAAGACGGGGGAATGAACACTGAAGCTTTCTTT.

This clonotype was seen only a few times. This sequence joins TRBV7-2 and TRBJ2-3; a possible D gene is TRBD2 (6 bases). The germline V gene encodes CDR1 SGHTA and CDR2 FQGNSA. Between the trimmed V and J ends, which lost 1 base and 3 bases, there was a span of 14 bases. The CDR3 covers 16 residues. The chain's CDR3 is CASSLVAGSYTDTQYF. CDR3 in DNA: TGTGCCAGCAGCTTAGTGGCGGGAAGTTATACAGATACGCAGTATTTT.

The gene calls are TRBV7-2 and TRBJ1-1; 7 bases line up with TRBD1. Losses at the gene ends were 2 bases for V and 0 bases for J; bases not matched to a gene: 9. This CDR3 spans 17 amino acids. CDR1 SGHTA and CDR2 FQGNSA come from the germline V gene. The CDR3 region is CASSLYGQDRMNTEAFF. CDR3 nucleotide sequence: TGTGCCAGCAGCTTATATGGACAGGACCGAATGAACACTGAAGCTTTCTTT.

This chain joins TRBV20-1 and TRBJ2-1, with TRBD2 matching over 16 bases. CDR3 length: 15 residues. Germline loops: CDR1 DFQATT, CDR2 SNEGSKA (reference sequence). With V trimmed by 6 bases and J by 8 bases, 7 bases remained unmatched. This CDR3 reads CSATPGTSGRDEQFF. CDR3 nucleotides: TGCAGTGCGACTCCCGGGACTAGCGGGAGGGATGAGCAGTTCTTC.

This clonotype occurred many times. V usage is TRBV29-1 and J usage is TRBJ2-5; D remains unclear. The CDR3 has 14 residues. The germline V and J ends were trimmed by 5 bases and 3 bases, with 16 bases remaining between them. In germline, CDR1 is SQVTM, CDR2 ANQGSEA. CDR3 loop: CSVKNGAREETQYF. The CDR3 DNA follows: TGCAGCGTTAAGAACGGTGCGAGAGAAGAGACCCAGTACTTC.

This clonotype was found a few times. The rearrangement uses TRBV19 and TRBJ1-5, with a tentative D call TRBD1 (6 bases). The germline gives CDR1 LNHDA, CDR2 SQIVND (reference sequence). Between the trimmed V and J ends, which lost 5 bases and 7 bases, there was a span of 18 bases. There are 15 residues in the CDR3. The CDR3 DNA sequence: TGTGCCAGTAGTGGCGGGGGGGCCGGAACCCAGCCCCAGCATTTT. This translates into CASSGGGAGTQPQHF.

The V and J genes are TRBV5-1 and TRBJ2-1, with TRBD2 matching over 13 bases. Unmatched junction bases numbered 4, after V lost 3 bases and J lost 4 bases. Germline CDR1 reads SGHRS; CDR2 reads YFSETQ. This CDR3 contains 16 residues. For the CDR3, the DNA is TGCGCCAGCAGCTACGGGACTAGCGGGGCGTACAATGAGCAGTTCTTC. Translated: CASSYGTSGAYNEQFF.

This chain connects TRBV5-1 to TRBJ1-2, with D possibly TRBD1 on 5 matching bases. The germline V gene has CDR1 SGHRS and CDR2 YFSETQ. Trimming took off 5 bases at V and 0 bases at J, with 8 bases between the two ends. This CDR3 has 13 amino acids. CDR3: CASRETANYGYTF. CDR3 DNA sequence: TGCGCCAGCAGAGAGACAGCTAACTATGGCTACACCTTC.

The gene calls are TRBV5-1 and TRBJ2-1, with TRBD2 as a possible D gene (5 bases). V dropped 0 bases and J dropped 8 bases, with 9 bases sitting between them. The CDR3 is made up of 13 amino acids. The germline V gene encodes CDR1 SGHRS and CDR2 YFSETQ. CDR3 loop: CASSLDQDYEQFF. CDR3 sequence (DNA): TGCGCCAGCAGCTTGGATCAGGACTATGAGCAGTTCTTC.

This chain joins TRBV7-8 and TRBJ2-3, with D uncertain. CDR1 SGHVS and CDR2 FQNEAQ come from the germline V gene. Trimming took 0 bases from V and 8 from J, leaving 6 bases between them. CDR3 length: 12 residues. The CDR3 is CASSLADLTQYF. The CDR3 bases are TGTGCCAGCAGCTTAGCGGACCTTACGCAGTATTTT.

This clonotype was counted at least ten times. V and J are TRBV11-2 and TRBJ2-1, with D unresolved. CDR1 and CDR2 (germline): SGHAT, FQNNGV. Trimming removed 5 bases at V and 10 bases at J, with 15 bases between. CDR3 size: 13 residues. CDR3 bases: TGTGCCAGCAGCCCCCGGACGTCGGGCGAGCAGTTCTTC. Translation: CASSPRTSGEQFF.

In DNA form, the CDR3 reads TGCAGCGTTGAAACCAACCGGGGGGCGAACACTGAAGCTTTCTTT. Protein product: CSVETNRGANTEAFF. V and J are TRBV29-1 and TRBJ1-1; D might be TRBD1 (6 bases). Germline values: CDR1 SQVTM, CDR2 ANQGSEA. The CDR3 sequence is 15 residues long. Trimming shortened V by 2 bases and J by 1 base, and 14 bases separated the two germline ends.

The gene calls are TRBV20-1 and TRBJ1-5; 7 positions match TRBD1. Germline loops: CDR1 DFQATT, CDR2 SNEGSKA (reference sequence). This CDR3 contains 12 residues. CDR3 nucleotide sequence: TGCAGCGCCGGGACAGCCGATCAGCCCCAGCATTTT. Amino acid sequence: CSAGTADQPQHF.

This clonotype was recorded at least ten times. The CDR3 nucleotides read TGCAGTGCTAAGAGGAACACTGAAGCTTTCTTT. Translated, it gives CSAKRNTEAFF. The rearrangement uses TRBV20-1 and TRBJ1-1, with D unclear. With 4 bases removed from V and 1 base from J, the gap between germline ends came to 4 bases. The CDR3 runs 11 residues. Germline values: CDR1 DFQATT, CDR2 SNEGSKA (reference sequence).

Note on this clonotype: A junction boundary mismatches the germline segment, possibly from a read error. The chain carries TRBV7-2 and TRBJ2-7; possibly TRBD2 for D (6 bases). This CDR3 has 13 amino acids. Germline V gene data show CDR1 as SGHTA and CDR2 as FQGNSA. The DNA for the CDR3 is TGTGCCAGCAGCACCTACCGGGAGAAGGTTTTACACTTC. Translating it yields CASSTYREKVLHF.

This clonotype came up many times. V usage is TRBV20-1 and J usage is TRBJ2-1; 11 bases line up with TRBD2. Unmatched junction bases numbered 13, after V lost 6 bases and J lost 6 bases. CDR1 and CDR2 (germline): DFQATT, SNEGSKA (reference sequence). The CDR3 has 16 amino acids. DNA for the CDR3: TGCAGTGCACCACCCTTTAGCGGGAGGGCCGGCAATGAGCAGTTCTTC. The encoded protein is CSAPPFSGRAGNEQFF.

This sequence joins TRBV3-1 and TRBJ2-1, with D hard to call. Germline V CDR1 and CDR2: LGHDT, YNNKEL (reference sequence). The germline V and J ends were trimmed by 3 bases and 3 bases, with 15 bases remaining between them. The CDR3 has 16 amino acids. The chain's CDR3 is CASSQYSEINYNEQFF. CDR3 sequence (DNA): TGTGCCAGCAGCCAGTATTCGGAAATAAACTACAATGAGCAGTTCTTC.

This rearrangement joins TRBV28 to TRBJ1-2; no clear D. Trimming removed 8 bases from V and 4 bases from J, with 11 bases in between. Germline CDR1 MDHEN, CDR2 SYDVKM. This CDR3 contains 12 residues. Here the CDR3 reads CASDDTFYGYTF. The CDR3 DNA reads TGTGCCAGCGACGACACCTTCTATGGCTACACCTTC.

The table lists this clonotype with a few counts. This sequence joins TRBV7-9 and TRBJ1-5; D gene unclear. Germline V lookup: CDR1 SEHNR, CDR2 FQNEAQ (reference sequence). The length of the CDR3 is 12 residues. V was trimmed by 2 bases and J by 8 bases, leaving 7 bases between them. CDR3 sequence: CASSLSKEPQHF. The CDR3 DNA reads TGTGCCAGCAGCTTATCTAAAGAGCCCCAGCATTTT.

This clonotype has a handful of counts. The V call is TRBV6-5, the J call TRBJ1-3; D unclear. V was pared by 6 bases and J by 0 bases, with 6 bases between. This CDR3 region has 13 residues. Germline V gene data show CDR1 as MNHEY and CDR2 as SVGAGI. CDR3 in DNA: TGTGCCAGCAGCCTGATCTCTGGAAACACCATATATTTT. Protein sequence: CASSLISGNTIYF.

This clonotype has at least ten counts. This chain connects TRBV6-1 to TRBJ2-7, with 11 bases lining up with TRBD1. Germline CDR1 and CDR2: MNHNS and SASEGT. The CDR3 totals 15 residues. V gave up 7 bases and J gave up 1 base; unmatched junction bases: 6. The CDR3 DNA is TGTGCCAGCAACCGCGGGACAGGGGGTTCCTACGAGCAGTACTTC. Translation: CASNRGTGGSYEQYF.

This clonotype was observed at least ten times. The J gene is TRBJ1-5, the V gene TRBV12-3 or TRBV12-4; the D is unclear. The CDR3 is made up of 18 amino acids. V was pared by 3 bases and J by 3 bases, with 21 bases between. CDR3 DNA sequence: TGTGCCAGCAGTTTTAATTTGGGAACAGTCATGTTCAATCAGCCCCAGCATTTT. Translated, it gives CASSFNLGTVMFNQPQHF.

This clonotype was counted a few times. This chain uses TRBV5-1 with TRBJ2-6; D not certain. Germline lookup yields CDR1 SGHRS and CDR2 YFSETQ. V was shortened by 4 bases and J by 3 bases, with 17 bases between the two germline ends. The CDR3 spans 17 residues. The CDR3 DNA reads as TGCGCCAGCAGCGCGGACGAAATCAAGGTTGGGGCCAACGTCCTGACTTTC. Amino acid sequence: CASSADEIKVGANVLTF.

Many counts were recorded for this clonotype. The rearrangement links TRBV6-5 to TRBJ2-1; D is perhaps TRBD2 (5 bases). The CDR3 contains 15 residues. Per the germline V gene, CDR1 is MNHEY and CDR2 is SVGAGI. The ends were cut back, 3 bases at V and 9 bases at J, with 18 bases in the middle. The CDR3 loop reads CASSYASPPMGEQFF. As DNA, the CDR3 is TGTGCCAGCAGTTATGCTAGCCCGCCCATGGGTGAGCAGTTCTTC.

This clonotype showed up many times. The J gene is TRBJ2-3, the V gene TRBV12-3 or TRBV12-4; D gene uncertain. The CDR3 has 12 amino acids. The ends were cut back, 4 bases at V and 9 bases at J, with 11 bases in the middle. CDR3 bases: TGTGCCAGCAGTTATTTGGGTGAGACGCAGTATTTT. Amino acid sequence: CASSYLGETQYF.

At least ten counts were recorded for this clonotype. This sequence joins TRBV9 and TRBJ2-3; possible D gene TRBD1, 6 bases. Trimming pared 0 bases from V and 5 bases from J, leaving 16 bases between. CDR3 length: 16 residues. The germline V gene encodes CDR1 SGDLS and CDR2 YYNGEE. CDR3 DNA sequence: TGTGCCAGCAGCGTAGTGGGCGGCCTGACAGGAGATACGCAGTATTTT. Encoded protein: CASSVVGGLTGDTQYF.

This clonotype was found many times. The chain couples TRBV28 to TRBJ1-2; D gene uncertain. The germline V gene encodes CDR1 MDHEN and CDR2 SYDVKM. With 7 bases removed from V and 8 bases from J, the gap between germline ends came to 14 bases. This CDR3 region has 12 residues. CDR3 in amino acids: CASNRADLGYTF. CDR3 bases: TGTGCCAGCAATCGGGCGGATTTAGGCTACACCTTC.

This chain links TRBV7-2 with TRBJ2-7, with D possibly being TRBD1 (5 bases). V lost 3 bases and J 9 bases, leaving 18 bases between the germline ends. Per germline, CDR1 SGHTA and CDR2 FQGNSA. The CDR3 consists of 14 residues. The CDR3 sequence: CASSFAGRVRGQYF. In nucleotides, the CDR3 is TGTGCCAGCAGCTTTGCAGGGCGAGTACGTGGGCAGTACTTC. Supplemented by reference TRBV7-2 and TRBJ2-7, the full variable domain reads GAGVSQSPSNKVTEKGKDVELRCDPISGHTALYWYRQSLGQGLEFLIYFQGNSAPDKSGLPSDRFSAERTGGSVSTLTIQRTQQEDSAVYLCASSFAGRVRGQYFGPGTRLTVT.